This TCR beta chain comes out of a study of vaccination and CD4 T cells after COVID-19. Notes on this clonotype: What it binds is not known.

Treatment given: 10-day PBMC culture with coronavirus spike peptide pools or control peptides (ViraFEST assay). V was trimmed by 4 bases and J by 0 bases, leaving 8 bases between them. Per germline, CDR1 KGHDR and CDR2 SFDVKD. The CDR3 runs 14 residues. Sequenced with the Oncomine TCR Beta short-read assay was DNA taken from cultured CD4+ T cells. MiXCR, run by TCRdb on the PCR reads, gives a single entry per CDR3 protein. Found here are around 11,000 distinct CDR3 sequences, approximately 25% of them singletons; the top ten hold under 30%. The specimen comprised CD4+ T cells from blood, cultured in vitro, sampled before SARS-CoV-2 vaccination. The clonotype comes from a human donor who received a COVID-19 vaccine. This chain joins TRBV24-1 and TRBJ2-5, with D maybe TRBD1 (5 bases). CDR3 sequence (DNA): TGTGCCACCAGTGACCTGACAGACCAAGAGACCCAGTACTTC. Its translation: CATSDLTDQETQYF.